Listed below are T cell receptor beta chains from one sample, sequenced in a study of T cells in localized non-small cell lung cancer. The data were produced by immunoSEQ multiplex PCR, yet TCRdb's version contains in-frame clones alone and is incomplete. The table has about 60,000 clones, 85% to 90% seen once; the top ten hold roughly 2%. The sample in question was peripheral blood, obtained before any cancer treatment. All receptors come from a woman between 35 and 75 years old with stage I lung adenocarcinoma. CDR3s include the opening cysteine and the closing phenylalanine or tryptophan. D genes are given only for firm matches. Clone size is shown for a subset of rows, as once, few, many or a class of expanded clone.

clone_size	d_call	j_call	v_call	cdr3_length	cdr3_nt	cdr3_aa
NA	NA	TRBJ2-1	TRBV7-9	15	TGTGCCAGCAGCTTCCGACGGGGGGCCGACAATGAGCAGTTCTTC	CASSFRRGADNEQFF
NA	NA	TRBJ1-4	TRBV11-2	16	TGTGCCAGCAGCCCACTCAGACAGACCCCTAATGAAAAACTGTTTTTT	CASSPLRQTPNEKLFF
NA	TRBD2	TRBJ2-5	TRBV7-9	17	TGTGCCAGCAGCTTAGCGTATACGGGAGGGCCCCAAGAGACCCAGTACTTC	CASSLAYTGGPQETQYF
NA	TRBD2	TRBJ2-2	TRBV5-6	17	TGTGCCAGCAGCTGGGGACCAGCGGGAGTCAACACCGGGGAGCTGTTTTTT	CASSWGPAGVNTGELFF
NA	NA	TRBJ1-1	TRBV7-2	13	TGTGCCAGCAGCCCCCGACAAGACACTGAAGCTTTCTTT	CASSPRQDTEAFF
NA	NA	TRBJ1-5	TRBV2	12	TGTGCCAGCAGTGTGGGGAACCAGCCCCAGCATTTT	CASSVGNQPQHF
once	NA	TRBJ1-2	TRBV5-6	12	TGTGCCAGCAGCTCTGACGACTATGGCTACACCTTC	CASSSDDYGYTF
NA	NA	TRBJ2-1	TRBV9	14	TGTGCCAGCAGCCTCCGGGACACTTACAATGAGCAGTTCTTC	CASSLRDTYNEQFF
NA	NA	TRBJ2-7	TRBV7-3	13	TGTGCCAGCAGCCCTCCTGGGCCCTACGAGCAGTACTTC	CASSPPGPYEQYF
once	NA	TRBJ1-1	TRBV7-2	14	TGTGCCAGCAGGACTCAGGGAGGAGGAACTGAAGCTTTCTTT	CASRTQGGGTEAFF
NA	NA	TRBJ1-5	TRBV11-2	13	TGTGCCAGCAGCTTAGAAGATGATAGGGCCCAGCATTTT	CASSLEDDRAQHF
NA	NA	TRBJ1-1	TRBV7-9	15	TGTGCCAGCAGCTTTGCGGGAGGCACGAACACTGAAGCTTTCTTT	CASSFAGGTNTEAFF
NA	NA	TRBJ1-4	TRBV7-9	15	TGTGCCAGCAGCTTAGCGGGAGCCGGGGGTGAAAAACTGTTTTTT	CASSLAGAGGEKLFF
NA	NA	TRBJ1-6	TRBV2	13	TGTGCCAGCAGTGTGTCCGGGCGGGCACCCCTCCACTTT	CASSVSGRAPLHF
NA	NA	TRBJ1-2	TRBV7-9	15	TGTGCCAGCAGCTTAGTGCAGGCCCCATACTATGGCTACACCTTC	CASSLVQAPYYGYTF